These T cell receptor beta chains were read from a single sample in a study of T cells in Graves' hyperthyroidism and ophthalmopathy. One entry per CDR3 protein, called by TCRdb with MiXCR from the multiplex PCR reads. The profile shows approximately 300,000 distinct CDR3 sequences, more than 15% of them singletons. Specimen: blood. These receptors originate from a woman aged 55-69 years with Graves' ophthalmopathy. Both conserved end residues are part of each CDR3.

V gene	J gene	CDR3 protein
TRBV15	TRBJ1-4	CATSMFRMGEEKLFF
TRBV5-8	TRBJ1-2	CASSSGGRGDYGYTF
TRBV4-3	TRBJ2-2	CASSQTVQGSLDTGELFF
TRBV5-1	TRBJ1-1	CASSWSWAENTEAFF
TRBV20-1	TRBJ1-5	CSASRGQGWNNQPQHF
TRBV7-2	TRBJ2-7	CASSVKLFQGHEQYF
TRBV9	TRBJ2-5	CASSARQTGWVETQYF
TRBV20-1	TRBJ1-2	CSARAPTERKSYGYTF
TRBV29-1	TRBJ2-7	CSVELMGEQYF
TRBV9	TRBJ1-2	CASSRDSFGYGYTF
TRBV25-1	TRBJ1-2	CASSVSSAANYGYTF
TRBV7-2	TRBJ2-5	CASSSFSTSQETQYF
TRBV6-1	TRBJ1-2	CASSTREGQGYGYTF
TRBV6-9	TRBJ1-5	CASSYGTPERQPQHF
TRBV27	TRBJ2-3	CASSPREARTDTQYF
TRBV24-1	TRBJ1-1	CATSDPRGNMAEAFF
TRBV2	TRBJ1-4	CASSEALWEKLFF
TRBV12-3/TRBV12-4	TRBJ2-1	CASSLEGWDEQFF
TRBV15	TRBJ1-6	CATSQDRDNSPLHF
TRBV4-2	TRBJ2-7	CASSQEGSASYEQYF
TRBV9	TRBJ1-3	CASSVEGNSGNTIYF
TRBV20-1	TRBJ1-2	CSATRPTTYGYTF
TRBV12-3/TRBV12-4	TRBJ2-7	CASSMGLYEQYF
TRBV2	TRBJ1-1	CASSAGNTEAFF
TRBV7-2	TRBJ2-4	CASSLTLAKNIQYF
TRBV5-8	TRBJ1-4	CATQDRRLTNEKLFF
TRBV7-9	TRBJ2-7	CASSLVGAGKNEQYF
TRBV12-3/TRBV12-4	TRBJ1-1	CASSFYNSYTEAFF
TRBV3-1	TRBJ1-1	CASSPTRTANTEAFF
TRBV7-2	TRBJ2-7	CASSLDSGGYEQYF
TRBV3-1	TRBJ2-5	CASSQDQGWGETQYF
TRBV7-9	TRBJ2-1	CASSLGRTYNEQFF
TRBV19	TRBJ2-7	CAPPGSLPYEQYF
TRBV24-1	TRBJ2-2	CATSDARRGRTGELFF
TRBV14	TRBJ2-7	CASSRRTGDVEQYF
TRBV20-1	TRBJ2-1	CSAQEGSSYNEQFF
TRBV5-1	TRBJ1-1	CASSLVGSGTEAFF
TRBV6-2/TRBV6-3	TRBJ2-1	CASSFGNNEQFF
TRBV28	TRBJ1-1	CASSLPQEGTEAFF
TRBV14	TRBJ2-7	CASSQDRGTGYHEQYF
TRBV13	TRBJ1-5	CASSLGLEPQHF
TRBV6-1	TRBJ1-1	CASSSEGGTEAFF
TRBV5-1	TRBJ1-1	CASSLQQGTVAEAFF
TRBV5-5	TRBJ2-2	CASSLGTANTGELFF
TRBV18	TRBJ1-2	CASSEAGEGYGYTF
TRBV13	TRBJ2-1	CASSRSTSGRSPYYNEQFF
TRBV15	TRBJ2-1	CATSRDGFTSGANSYNEQFF
TRBV7-6	TRBJ1-4	CASSLRGMGNEKLFF
TRBV20-1	TRBJ1-1	CSAARPNTEAFF